Presented here are 22 T cell receptor beta chains from one specimen sequenced in a study of early T cells in non-severe SARS-CoV-2 infection. TCRdb processed the 5' RACE reads anew with MiXCR; each CDR3 protein has one entry. Among tens of thousands of distinct CDR3 sequences listed, 7% to 10% were seen once. The sample taken for sequencing was whole blood. The receptors stem from an adult who was a healthcare worker with PCR-confirmed SARS-CoV-2 infection or an uninfected control (not recorded which).

The V call is TRBV16, the J call TRBJ1-3; no clear D. Germline assignment: CDR1 KGHSY and CDR2 FQNENV. There are 14 residues in the CDR3. V shed 4 bases and J shed 2 bases, with 9 bases lying between them. The CDR3 DNA reads as TGTGCCAGCAGCCGGCCACGTCCTGGAAACACCATATATTTT. Translated: CASSRPRPGNTIYF.

Ten or more counts support this clonotype. This chain links TRBV6-6 with TRBJ1-1, with TRBD1 as a possible D gene (6 bases). V was shortened by 7 bases and J by 3 bases, with 18 bases between the two germline ends. Germline V gene data show CDR1 as MNHNY and CDR2 as SVGAGI (reference sequence). The CDR3 is 15 residues long. The CDR3 DNA sequence: TGTGCCAGCACCCGAGGGGGTGGGGGAGACACTGAAGCTTTCTTT. This encodes CASTRGGGGDTEAFF.

The rearrangement uses TRBV2 and TRBJ2-3, with 10 bases lining up with TRBD2. Looked up from germline, CDR1 is SNHLY and CDR2 is FYNNEI. The V and J ends lost 6 bases and 2 bases, in that order; junction bases with no gene match: 8. The CDR3 contains 16 residues. CDR3 sequence reads: CASRDIAGGFTDTQYF. CDR3 sequence (DNA): TGTGCCAGCAGGGATATAGCGGGGGGATTCACAGATACGCAGTATTTT.

This clonotype was detected a few times. The genes are TRBV5-6 and TRBJ2-3; 11 bases fit TRBD2. With V trimmed by 3 bases and J by 7 bases, 7 bases remained unmatched. This CDR3 is 15 amino acids long. The V gene's germline CDR1 is SGHDT and CDR2 YYEEEE. The DNA of the CDR3 is TGTGCCAGCAGCTCCCAGACTAGCGGGATAAATACGCAGTATTTT. The encoded protein is CASSSQTSGINTQYF.

The rearrangement uses TRBV5-5 and TRBJ1-3; D is perhaps TRBD1 (5 bases). The CDR3 loop spans 16 amino acids. V was shortened by 0 bases and J by 2 bases, with 12 bases between the two germline ends. The germline V gene encodes CDR1 SGHKS and CDR2 YYEKEE (reference sequence). In DNA, the CDR3 is TGTGCCAGCAGCTTGGAGATCAGGGCAACTGGAAACACCATATATTTT. The encoded protein is CASSLEIRATGNTIYF.

This clonotype was counted many times. The chain carries TRBV4-1 and TRBJ2-7; D gene ambiguous. The germline V gene encodes CDR1 MGHRA and CDR2 YSYEKL. The CDR3 runs to 16 residues. The germline V and J ends were trimmed by 1 base and 3 bases, with 16 bases remaining between them. The DNA of the CDR3 is TGCGCCAGCAGCCAAGCCTTCGGACCGGAGAACTACGAGCAGTACTTC. It codes for CASSQAFGPENYEQYF.

The table lists this clonotype with a few counts. The V gene is TRBV2, the J gene TRBJ2-3; TRBD2 matches 8 bases. Germline V gene lookup returns CDR1 SNHLY and CDR2 FYNNEI. V shed 3 bases and J 10 bases; nucleotides not matched to a gene: 9. The CDR3 length is 14 residues. CDR3 sequence reads: CASSDQRGGLSQYF. CDR3 bases: TGTGCCAGCAGTGATCAACGGGGGGGACTTTCGCAGTATTTT.

In its sample, this clonotype was seen many times. This chain joins TRBV7-2 and TRBJ1-1; D is unclear. CDR3 length: 13 residues. Deletions cut 3 bases from V and 5 bases from J, with 10 bases between. Germline CDR1 is SGHTA and CDR2 is FQGNSA. CDR3 bases: TGTGCCAGCAGCTTGGTAGATGGGACTGAAGCTTTCTTT. Amino acids: CASSLVDGTEAFF.

This clonotype was counted between two and nine times. The chain employs TRBV14 and TRBJ2-2; D uncertain. Per the germline V gene, CDR1 is SGHDN and CDR2 is FVKESK. V was trimmed by 4 bases and J by 4 bases, leaving 7 bases between them. This CDR3 has 13 amino acids. DNA of the CDR3: TGTGCCAGCAGCCCCGACTTCACCGGGGAGCTGTTTTTT. Translation: CASSPDFTGELFF.

This rearrangement joins TRBV20-1 to TRBJ2-7; 10 bases match TRBD2. The germline V gene encodes CDR1 DFQATT and CDR2 SNEGSKA (reference sequence). J was trimmed by 7 bases and V by 5 bases; bases with no gene match: 5. This CDR3 is 12 amino acids long. CDR3 bases: TGCAGTGCTCTAGCGGGAGATCAAGAGCAGTACTTC. It codes for CSALAGDQEQYF.

Many counts were recorded for this clonotype. The rearrangement joins TRBV15 to TRBJ2-5; either TRBD1 or TRBD2 may supply D (5 bases each). This CDR3 spans 15 amino acids. V shed 2 bases and J shed 0 bases, with 10 bases lying between them. Germline-derived CDR1 and CDR2 are LNHNV and YYDKDF (reference sequence). The CDR3 sequence is CATSRSGTYQETQYF. Written as DNA, the CDR3 is TGTGCCACCAGCAGATCCGGGACCTACCAAGAGACCCAGTACTTC.

This chain links TRBV6-6 with TRBJ1-6; the D gene is possibly TRBD1 (6 bases). V lost 6 bases, J lost 8 bases, and 26 bases lay in between. The CDR3 contains 18 residues. Germline CDR1 and CDR2: MNHNY and SVGAGI (reference sequence). CDR3 in DNA: TGTGCCAGCAGCCAACACTTCCCAAACAGGGTAGGGGATTCACCCCTCCACTTT. It codes for CASSQHFPNRVGDSPLHF.

This chain links TRBV9 with TRBJ2-7; D is perhaps TRBD1 (5 bases). V gave up 4 bases and J gave up 1 base, with 12 bases separating them. Germline assignment: CDR1 SGDLS and CDR2 YYNGEE. This CDR3 has 14 amino acids. CDR3 nucleotides: TGTGCCAGCAGCCCCACCCCAGGGTCCTACGAGCAGTACTTC. It translates to CASSPTPGSYEQYF.

The gene calls are TRBV12-3 or TRBV12-4 and TRBJ2-6; no firm D call. V lost 2 bases, J lost 2 bases, and 13 bases lay in between. The CDR3 totals 17 residues. The CDR3 DNA reads TGTGCCAGCAGTTTATTGGGCGGAACCACTGGGGCCAACGTCCTGACTTTC. This translates into CASSLLGGTTGANVLTF.

This clonotype was counted many times. The V gene is TRBV9, the J gene TRBJ2-7, with D maybe TRBD2 (7 bases). Germline CDR1 SGDLS, CDR2 YYNGEE. The CDR3 is 15 amino acids. The V end was cut by 5 bases, the J end by 2 bases, with 17 bases between. The CDR3 here is CASSHDGGPTYEQYF. For the CDR3, the DNA is TGTGCCAGCAGTCATGACGGGGGGCCGACCTACGAGCAGTACTTC.

V gene TRBV19 combines with J gene TRBJ2-2, with a tentative D call TRBD2 (6 bases). The CDR3 is 14 amino acids. Trimming stripped 5 bases from V and 5 bases from J, with 12 bases between. CDR1 is LNHDA, CDR2 SQIVND, per germline (reference sequence). The CDR3 DNA reads as TGTGCCAGTAGTGTAAGCGGGTGGACCGGGGAGCTGTTTTTT. It encodes CASSVSGWTGELFF.

This clonotype was counted only a few times. The chain has TRBV29-1 and TRBJ2-1; a weak D match, TRBD2 (6 bases). Germline V CDR1 and CDR2: SQVTM, ANQGSEA. The CDR3 is 13 residues long. Trimming stripped 7 bases from V and 7 bases from J, with 17 bases between. The CDR3 DNA is TGCAGCGGGGGGGTGCAGGCTTCAAATGAGCAGTTCTTC. It is translated as CSGGVQASNEQFF.

There are a few counts of this clonotype. V usage is TRBV4-1 and J usage is TRBJ2-1; TRBD2 matches 11 bases. The CDR3 extends over 15 amino acids. Per the germline V gene, CDR1 is MGHRA and CDR2 is YSYEKL. The ends lost 3 bases at V and 12 bases at J; junction bases unmatched: 10. The CDR3 sequence: CASSQLAGGGQGQFF. The CDR3 DNA reads as TGCGCCAGCAGCCAGCTAGCGGGGGGCGGCCAGGGGCAGTTCTTC.

A few counts support this clonotype. The chain links TRBV4-1 to TRBJ2-7; D perhaps matches TRBD2 (5 bases). Trimming pared 2 bases from V and 0 bases from J, leaving 8 bases between. The CDR3 contains 14 residues. Germline-derived CDR1 and CDR2 are MGHRA and YSYEKL. As DNA, the CDR3 is TGCGCCAGCAGCCAATCGGGGAGCTCCTACGAGCAGTACTTC. Amino acids: CASSQSGSSYEQYF.

This clonotype has just a few counts. The chain couples TRBV19 to TRBJ2-7, with 7 bases that match TRBD1. The CDR3 extends over 15 amino acids. Germline V gene data show CDR1 as LNHDA and CDR2 as SQIVND (reference sequence). V shed 5 bases, J shed 6 bases, and the junction held 13 bases outside the gene matches. In nucleotides, the CDR3 is TGTGCCAGTAGTTCGTTACCGGGACAGTCCCGCGAGCAGTACTTC. Translating gives CASSSLPGQSREQYF.

This clonotype showed up many times. The chain uses TRBV28 and TRBJ2-2; the match to TRBD2 covers 12 bases. Germline values: CDR1 MDHEN, CDR2 SYDVKM. The V gene end was trimmed by 4 bases and the J gene end by 5 bases; junction bases not matched to a gene: 11. The length of the CDR3 is 18 residues. This CDR3 reads CASSSGLAGKLGTGELFF. CDR3 DNA sequence: TGTGCCAGCAGTTCCGGACTAGCGGGAAAACTAGGGACCGGGGAGCTGTTTTTT.

The V gene is TRBV6-1, the J gene TRBJ2-5, with D possibly matching TRBD2 (5 bases). Germline lookup yields CDR1 MNHNS and CDR2 SASEGT. CDR3 size: 15 residues. Trimming cost V 2 bases and J 2 bases, with 12 bases left between them. The CDR3 spells CASSETPLGQETQYF. The CDR3 nucleotides read TGTGCCAGCAGTGAAACCCCACTAGGTCAAGAGACCCAGTACTTC.